This T cell receptor beta chain was recovered during a study of tumor-infiltrating lymphocytes in primary liver carcinoma. About the research overall: Patients comprised men and women whose ages fell between 30 and 69 years.

Investigators took RNA and DNA out together from roughly 20-30 mg of unsorted bulk tissue. As for this clonotype: The antigen is not known. This clone may be a read error of a much larger clone one base away.

TCR beta cDNA came from roughly 550 ng total RNA, primed with a constant-region primer. A slightly modified ARM-PCR protocol with three nested multiplex PCR rounds produced these TCR beta libraries. The two initial PCR rounds, roughly 9 cycles each, used TRBV1-TRBV30 forward and C-beta reverse primers. TCRdb re-called the multiplex PCR reads through MiXCR, storing one row per CDR3 protein. The sample includes about 99,000 distinct CDR3 sequences, approximately 68% of them seen just once. Study-level points and caveats: The study found only about 7-24% of top clones in all five tumor regions.

The CDR3 runs to 14 residues. Germline CDR1 is SGHNT and CDR2 is YYREEE (reference sequence). Trimming pared 6 bases from V and 1 base from J, leaving 12 bases between. Sample: liver tumor tissue from sampling region 5. The subset denotes: tumor region T5, tumor centre. The chain joins TRBV5-4 to TRBJ2-3; D not resolved. This sequence originates from a woman aged 55-69 years with primary liver carcinoma and hepatitis B virus infection. CDR3 in DNA: TGTGCCAGCAACTTAAAAGACGGCACAGATACGCAGTATTTT. Translated, it gives CASNLKDGTDTQYF. The full variable domain, completed using reference TRBV5-4 and TRBJ2-3, is ETGVTQSPTHLIKTRGQQVTLRCSSQSGHNTVSWYQQALGQGPQFIFQYYREEENGRGNFPPRFSGLQFPNYSSELNVNALELDDSALYLCASNLKDGTDTQYFGPGTRLTVL.